Sequencing of this TCR beta chain was carried out in a study of T cells in Graves' hyperthyroidism and ophthalmopathy. The study's findings and limits: Before onset, by a median of 6.5 months, the model predicted ophthalmopathy.

The source material, RNA transcripts, was used to amplify TCR beta CDR3 regions. The TCR CDR3 first-round RT-PCR relied on the HTBI primer set. TCRdb reanalysed the multiplex PCR reads using MiXCR and keeps one entry per CDR3 protein. This table holds more than 500,000 distinct CDR3 sequences, about 43% found once. This clonotype was counted at least ten times. Its matching antigen is unknown. Germline-derived CDR1 and CDR2 are LGHDT and YNNKEL (reference sequence). Trimming stripped 4 bases from V and 4 bases from J, with 2 bases between. CDR3 length equals 12 residues. The chain joins TRBV3-1 to TRBJ1-6; D gene ambiguous. The sequenced sample consisted of peripheral blood or thyroid tissue (not recorded which). This clonotype originated in an adult woman with Graves' disease, either hyperthyroidism or ophthalmopathy (not recorded which). CDR3 nucleotides: TGTGCCAGCAGCCTATATAATTCACCCCTCCACTTT. Protein product: CASSLYNSPLHF.